The following is a TCR beta chain sequence with its context. Its antigen is as yet unknown. These data come from a study of CD8 T cells in Susac syndrome. Broader study findings: The study's TCR sequencing and HLA analysis drew on a certain number of individuals. That number was acknowledged as relatively small.

The CDR3 is 16 residues long. CDR1 and CDR2 from the germline V gene are SGHRS and YFSETQ. V gave up 4 bases and J gave up 2 bases; unmatched junction bases: 8. Sequencing targeted TCR beta in T cells from blood (CD8+ and CD4+). With random hexamers, reverse transcription was performed on about 0.45 to 1 ug of RNA. immunoSEQ multiplex PCR amplified TCR beta CDR3 across 54 Vbeta, 13 Jbeta. TCRdb passed the immunoSEQ multiplex PCR reads through MiXCR, listing each CDR3 protein once. The data hold 150,000 to 200,000 distinct CDR3 sequences, with roughly 94% observed a single time. The sequence was collected from a human donor with multiple sclerosis. The chain couples TRBV5-1 to TRBJ1-1; 10 bases map to TRBD1. Material for sequencing was CD4+ T cells from PBMCs. The CDR3 DNA is TGCGCCAGCAGCGTGCGACAGGGGGCGATCAACACTGAAGCTTTCTTT. Translated: CASSVRQGAINTEAFF.